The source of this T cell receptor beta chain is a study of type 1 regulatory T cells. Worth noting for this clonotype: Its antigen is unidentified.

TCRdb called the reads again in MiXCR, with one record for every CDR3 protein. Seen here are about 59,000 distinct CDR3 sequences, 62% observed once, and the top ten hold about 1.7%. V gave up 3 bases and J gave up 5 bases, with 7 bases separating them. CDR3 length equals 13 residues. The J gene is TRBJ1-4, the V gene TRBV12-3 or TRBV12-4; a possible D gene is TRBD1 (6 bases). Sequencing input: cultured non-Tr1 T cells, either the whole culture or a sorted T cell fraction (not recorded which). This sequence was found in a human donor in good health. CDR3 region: CASSFGQNEKLFF. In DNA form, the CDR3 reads TGTGCCAGCAGTTTTGGACAGAATGAAAAACTGTTTTTT.